The 27 T cell receptor beta chains given below trace back to one sample, sequenced in a study of T cells after yellow fever vaccination. TCRdb reprocessed the 5' RACE reads with MiXCR, giving one entry per CDR3 protein. The table has roughly 500,000 distinct CDR3 sequences, about 19% seen once; the top ten hold roughly an eighth. The sequencing here drew on PBMCs, taken 15 days after the yellow fever booster vaccination. Source of these receptors: a man between 25 and 39 years old who received the YFV17D yellow fever vaccine.

In DNA form, the CDR3 reads TGTGCCAGCAGCTTAGGGTGGGAAGGGACATTACAGAGCTCCTACAATGAGCAGTTCTTC. Its protein is CASSLGWEGTLQSSYNEQFF. The genes are TRBV11-2 and TRBJ2-1; maybe TRBD1 (6 bases). V was cut by 1 base and J by 0 bases, with 22 bases left in between. Germline V gene lookup returns CDR1 SGHAT and CDR2 FQNNGV. The CDR3 runs to 20 residues.

The DNA for the CDR3 is TGTGCCAGCAGTGATCTAGCGGGAAGCACAGATACGCAGTATTTT. Its translation is CASSDLAGSTDTQYF. The chain links TRBV2 to TRBJ2-3; 9 positions agree with TRBD2. V shed 3 bases and J 0 bases; nucleotides not matched to a gene: 1. The CDR3 is 15 residues long. Germline lookup yields CDR1 SNHLY and CDR2 FYNNEI.

This clonotype was detected only a few times. This chain uses TRBV12-3 or TRBV12-4 with TRBJ2-7; 8 positions match TRBD1. The CDR3 runs 13 residues. The junction had 4 bases not matched to a gene; V was cut back by 5 bases and J by 4 bases. CDR3 region: CASSPGGWYEQYF. The CDR3 DNA reads TGTGCCAGCAGTCCAGGGGGCTGGTACGAGCAGTACTTC.

This clonotype has a handful of counts. V gene TRBV7-2 combines with J gene TRBJ2-5; D not certain. Germline lookup yields CDR1 SGHTA and CDR2 FQGNSA. Deletions cut 4 bases from V and 7 bases from J, with 13 bases between. This CDR3 is 13 amino acids long. CDR3 nucleotide sequence: TGTGCCAGCAGCTCGCCAATGTTGGGGACCCAGTACTTC. Translated, it gives CASSSPMLGTQYF.

The rearrangement joins TRBV5-1 to TRBJ2-7; D is ambiguous. The CDR3 is made up of 13 amino acids. V lost 7 bases and J 5 bases, leaving 16 bases between the germline ends. CDR1 and CDR2 (germline): SGHRS, YFSETQ. CDR3 sequence reads: CASCTEGPDEQYF. The CDR3 DNA sequence: TGCGCCAGCTGCACAGAAGGGCCGGACGAGCAGTACTTC.

This clonotype was recorded a few times. The rearrangement joins TRBV5-1 to TRBJ2-5; D is perhaps TRBD1 (5 bases). From germline, CDR1 is SGHRS and CDR2 YFSETQ. Trimming removed 2 bases at V and 1 base at J, with 9 bases between. The CDR3 is 14 amino acids. CDR3 nucleotides: TGCGCCAGCAGCTTTCTCACAGGCCAAGAGACCCAGTACTTC. Its protein is CASSFLTGQETQYF.

This clonotype has just a few counts. V and J are TRBV20-1 and TRBJ2-3, with D tentatively TRBD1 (5 bases). Deletions cut 4 bases from V and 2 bases from J, with 13 bases between. CDR1 DFQATT and CDR2 SNEGSKA come from the germline V gene (reference sequence). The CDR3 has 14 amino acids. CDR3 nucleotides: TGCAGTGCTACCCCACAGGAAGCCACAGATACGCAGTATTTT. Amino acids: CSATPQEATDTQYF.

This clonotype showed up just a few times. V is TRBV3-1 and J is TRBJ1-2, with a tentative D call TRBD1 (6 bases). This CDR3 is 14 amino acids long. The germline gives CDR1 LGHDT, CDR2 YNNKEL (reference sequence). V was cut by 1 base and J by 8 bases, with 14 bases left in between. CDR3 sequence (DNA): TGTGCCAGCAGCCAAGGGTTGGACAGCATAGGCTACACCTTC. Protein sequence: CASSQGLDSIGYTF. Using reference TRBV3-1 and TRBJ1-2 for the parts outside the CDR3, the full variable domain is DTAVSQTPKYLVTQMGNDKSIKCEQNLGHDTMYWYKQDSKKFLKIMFSYNNKELIINETVPNRFSPKSPDKAHLNLHINSLELGDSAVYFCASSQGLDSIGYTFGSGTRLTVV.

The chain has TRBV20-1 and TRBJ2-1; 8 bases match TRBD2. This CDR3 has 17 amino acids. Trimming at V came to 6 bases and at J to 0 bases, leaving 13 bases not matched to a gene. Germline V lookup: CDR1 DFQATT, CDR2 SNEGSKA (reference sequence). CDR3 sequence (DNA): TGCAGTGCCCCCTTATTGCGGGAGGAAGCCTCCTACAATGAGCAGTTCTTC. The encoded protein is CSAPLLREEASYNEQFF.

This clonotype appeared once. This chain joins TRBV19 and TRBJ2-5, with 8 bases lining up with TRBD1. The CDR3 is 15 amino acids. Germline V CDR1 and CDR2: LNHDA, SQIVND (reference sequence). With V trimmed by 8 bases and J by 5 bases, 13 bases remained unmatched. This chain's CDR3 is CASGLRTGKAETQYF. DNA of the CDR3: TGTGCCAGTGGGTTACGGACAGGGAAAGCGGAGACCCAGTACTTC.

The rearrangement joins TRBV5-1 to TRBJ2-6; TRBD2 agrees at 7 bases. CDR3 length: 19 amino acids. V was pared by 2 bases and J by 3 bases, with 14 bases of the junction left unmatched. CDR1 and CDR2 (germline): SGHRS, YFSETQ. CDR3 nucleotides: TGCGCCAGCAGCTTTGCGGGAGCCTCTTTGGGGTATGGGGCCAACGTCCTGACTTTC. It codes for CASSFAGASLGYGANVLTF.

This clonotype was observed once. The chain carries TRBV12-3 or TRBV12-4 and TRBJ2-1; D is ambiguous. V dropped 6 bases and J dropped 7 bases, with 7 bases sitting between them. CDR3 size: 11 residues. CDR3 residues: CASRAANEQFF. The DNA for the CDR3 is TGTGCCAGCAGGGCGGCGAATGAGCAGTTCTTC.

Points on this clonotype: Relative to the germline gene, one junction end is altered; a read error may explain this. V and J are TRBV5-4 and TRBJ2-5; either TRBD1 or TRBD2 may supply D (5 bases each). Germline-derived CDR1 and CDR2 are SGHNT and YYREEE (reference sequence). This CDR3 is built from 12 residues. CDR3 protein: CASSGVRDPLRF. For the CDR3, the DNA is TGTGCCAGCAGCGGGGTCCGGGACCCCCTGAGATTC.

V is TRBV19 and J is TRBJ1-4; D is unresolved. The CDR3 is 15 amino acids. The germline gives CDR1 LNHDA, CDR2 SQIVND (reference sequence). V lost 5 bases and J 1 base, leaving 11 bases between the germline ends. The CDR3: CASSPSWGTNEKLFF. The DNA of the CDR3 is TGTGCCAGTAGTCCGTCGTGGGGAACTAATGAAAAACTGTTTTTT.

This clonotype showed up just a few times. The chain joins TRBV20-1 to TRBJ2-1; D gene ambiguous. The CDR3 is 12 amino acids. Germline V gives CDR1 DFQATT, CDR2 SNEGSKA (reference sequence). V was pared by 1 base and J by 8 bases, with 9 bases between. This CDR3 is CSARVLTDEQFF. Written as DNA, the CDR3 is TGCAGTGCTAGAGTCCTGACCGATGAGCAGTTCTTC.

The V and J genes are TRBV27 and TRBJ1-5, with a possible D match to TRBD1 (5 bases). Germline V gives CDR1 MNHEY, CDR2 SMNVEV (reference sequence). This CDR3 is 15 amino acids long. V was trimmed by 10 bases and J by 0 bases, leaving 16 bases between them. This chain's CDR3 is CATPGAAYSNQPQHF. For the CDR3, the DNA is TGTGCCACCCCCGGGGCGGCTTATAGCAATCAGCCCCAGCATTTT.

The chain's CDR3 is CSTTRAGELFF. The CDR3 coding sequence is TGCAGCACAACGCGGGCCGGGGAGCTGTTTTTT. The chain employs TRBV29-1 and TRBJ2-2; TRBD2 might be the D (5 bases). From germline, CDR1 is SQVTM and CDR2 ANQGSEA. The CDR3 spans 11 residues. Trimming left V 8 bases short and J 6 bases short, with 10 bases between.

This clonotype was found a few times. J is TRBJ2-1 and V is TRBV29-1; the D is unclear. V lost 6 bases and J lost 2, with 11 bases in between. The CDR3 is made up of 13 amino acids. The germline gives CDR1 SQVTM, CDR2 ANQGSEA. This CDR3 is CSVLTVPYNEQFF. CDR3 sequence (DNA): TGCAGCGTGCTGACTGTGCCCTACAATGAGCAGTTCTTC.

This clonotype was seen a handful of times. The chain joins TRBV10-3 to TRBJ2-6; tentative D call: TRBD2 (5 bases). This CDR3 is built from 13 residues. Germline V gene data show CDR1 as ENHRY and CDR2 as SYGVKD. CDR3 protein: CASRGFGANVLTF. The CDR3 region has the DNA TGTGCGTCCCGAGGGTTTGGGGCCAACGTCCTGACTTTC.

The CDR3 nucleotides read TGTGCCAGCAGCCAACTAGCGGGAGAAACCGGGGAGCTGTTTTTT. Its translation is CASSQLAGETGELFF. The J gene is TRBJ2-2, the V gene TRBV7-9; 11 nucleotides line up with TRBD2. Germline values: CDR1 SEHNR, CDR2 FQNEAQ (reference sequence). The CDR3 runs 15 residues. V lost 5 bases and J lost 5; bases outside the gene matches: 4.

This clonotype occurred a few times. V gene TRBV10-3 combines with J gene TRBJ2-6; D unresolved. Germline V CDR1 and CDR2: ENHRY, SYGVKD. This CDR3 is 17 amino acids long. V was pared by 0 bases and J by 0 bases, with 9 bases between. CDR3 nucleotide sequence: TGTGCCATCAGTGAGTCGACCATTACCTCTGGGGCCAACGTCCTGACTTTC. This translates into CAISESTITSGANVLTF.

The chain uses TRBV7-2 and TRBJ1-1; D ambiguous. The CDR3 consists of 13 residues. V was trimmed by 2 bases and J by 5 bases, leaving 9 bases between them. CDR1 and CDR2 from the germline V gene are SGHTA and FQGNSA. CDR3 region: CASSLRRQTEAFF. The CDR3 region has the DNA TGTGCCAGCAGCTTAAGACGTCAAACTGAAGCTTTCTTT.

This clonotype has just one count. This chain uses TRBV20-1 with TRBJ1-1, with D uncertain. V was pared by 5 bases and J by 8 bases, with 6 bases between. The CDR3 is made up of 9 amino acids. Looked up from germline, CDR1 is DFQATT and CDR2 is SNEGSKA (reference sequence). The CDR3, as DNA: TGCAGTGCTGTTAGGGAAGCTTTCTTT. As protein: CSAVREAFF.

The V call is TRBV12-3 or TRBV12-4, the J call TRBJ1-5; the D is unclear. The CDR3 is 16 residues long. Trimming removed 1 base from V and 7 bases from J, with 17 bases in between. The DNA of the CDR3 is TGTGCCAGCAGTTTAGGGTCGAGGAGAGATCGGCAGCCCCAGCATTTT. This translates into CASSLGSRRDRQPQHF.

This clonotype was counted only a few times. The chain recombines TRBV28 with TRBJ2-1; 13 bases agree with TRBD2. The CDR3 spans 14 residues. CDR1 and CDR2 from the germline V gene are MDHEN and SYDVKM. V gave up 6 bases and J gave up 7 bases; unmatched junction bases: 3. CDR3 bases: TGTGCCAGCAGACTAGCGGGAGGGCCAAATGAGCAGTTCTTC. The encoded protein is CASRLAGGPNEQFF.

The V and J genes are TRBV12-3 or TRBV12-4 and TRBJ2-7; a weak D match, TRBD1 (6 bases). Trimming cost V 6 bases and J 3 bases, with 15 bases left between them. The CDR3 has 14 amino acids. The CDR3 region is CASSLWDTYYEQYF. The DNA for the CDR3 is TGTGCCAGCAGCCTCTGGGACACCTACTACGAGCAGTACTTC.

V usage is TRBV18 and J usage is TRBJ2-7, with 7 nucleotides matching TRBD2. V dropped 3 bases and J dropped 3; count of bases not matched to a gene: 5. Germline-derived CDR1 and CDR2 are KGHSH and LQKENI. This CDR3 is built from 14 residues. The DNA for the CDR3 is TGTGCCAGCTCACCTTCCCCTAGCGGCTACGAGCAGTACTTC. Translation: CASSPSPSGYEQYF.